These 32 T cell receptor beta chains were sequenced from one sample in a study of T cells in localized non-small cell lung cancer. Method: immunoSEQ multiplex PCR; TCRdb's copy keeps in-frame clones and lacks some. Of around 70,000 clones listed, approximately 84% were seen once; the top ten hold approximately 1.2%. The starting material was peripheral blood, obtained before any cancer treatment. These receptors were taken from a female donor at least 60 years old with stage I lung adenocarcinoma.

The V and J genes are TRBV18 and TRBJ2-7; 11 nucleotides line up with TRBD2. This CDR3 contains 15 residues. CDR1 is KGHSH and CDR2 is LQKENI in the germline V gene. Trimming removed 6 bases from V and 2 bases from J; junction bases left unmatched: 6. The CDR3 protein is CASSPGTSGPYEQYF. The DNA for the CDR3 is TGTGCCAGCTCCCCCGGGACTAGCGGCCCCTACGAGCAGTACTTC.

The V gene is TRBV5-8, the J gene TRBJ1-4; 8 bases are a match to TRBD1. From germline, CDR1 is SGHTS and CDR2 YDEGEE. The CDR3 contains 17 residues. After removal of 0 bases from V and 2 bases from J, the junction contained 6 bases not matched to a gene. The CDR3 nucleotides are TGTGCCAGCAGCTTGGTATCAGGGGGCAGGACTAATGAAAAACTGTTTTTT. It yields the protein CASSLVSGGRTNEKLFF.

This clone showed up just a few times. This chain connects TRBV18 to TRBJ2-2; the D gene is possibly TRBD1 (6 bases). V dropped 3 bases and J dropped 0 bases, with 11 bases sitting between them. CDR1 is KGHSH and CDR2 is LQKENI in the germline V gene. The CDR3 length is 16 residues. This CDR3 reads CASSPSGGANTGELFF. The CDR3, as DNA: TGTGCCAGCTCACCGTCTGGGGGCGCGAACACCGGGGAGCTGTTTTTT. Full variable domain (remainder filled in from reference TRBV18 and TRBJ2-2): NAGVMQNPRHLVRRRGQEARLRCSPMKGHSHVYWYRQLPEEGLKFMVYLQKENIIDESGMPKERFSAEFPKEGPSILRIQQVVRGDSAAYFCASSPSGGANTGELFFGEGSRLTVL.

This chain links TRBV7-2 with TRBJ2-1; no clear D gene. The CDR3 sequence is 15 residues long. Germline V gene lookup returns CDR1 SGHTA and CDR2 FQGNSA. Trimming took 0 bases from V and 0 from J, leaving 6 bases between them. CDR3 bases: TGTGCCAGCAGCTTAGCGGGCCGCTCCTACAATGAGCAGTTCTTC. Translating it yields CASSLAGRSYNEQFF. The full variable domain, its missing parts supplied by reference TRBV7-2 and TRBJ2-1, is GAGVSQSPSNKVTEKGKDVELRCDPISGHTALYWYRQSLGQGLEFLIYFQGNSAPDKSGLPSDRFSAERTGGSVSTLTIQRTQQEDSAVYLCASSLAGRSYNEQFFGPGTRLTVL.

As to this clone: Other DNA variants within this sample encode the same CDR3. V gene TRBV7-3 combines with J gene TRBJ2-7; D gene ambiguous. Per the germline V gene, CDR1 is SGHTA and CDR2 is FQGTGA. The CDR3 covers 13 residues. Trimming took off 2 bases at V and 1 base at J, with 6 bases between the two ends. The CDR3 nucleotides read TGTGCCAGCAGCTTAGCGAATTCCTACGAGCAGTACTTC. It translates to CASSLANSYEQYF. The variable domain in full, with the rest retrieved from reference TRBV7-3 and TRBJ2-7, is GAGVSQTPSNKVTEKGKYVELRCDPISGHTALYWYRQSLGQGPEFLIYFQGTGAADDSGLPNDRFFAVRPEGSVSTLKIQRTERGDSAVYLCASSLANSYEQYFGPGTRLTVT.

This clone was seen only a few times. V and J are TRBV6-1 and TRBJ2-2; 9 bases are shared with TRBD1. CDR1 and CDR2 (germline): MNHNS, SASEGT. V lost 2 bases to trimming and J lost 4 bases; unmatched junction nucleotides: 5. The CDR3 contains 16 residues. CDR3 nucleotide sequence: TGTGCCAGCAGTGAATCGACAGGGGGTGTCACCGGGGAGCTGTTTTTT. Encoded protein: CASSESTGGVTGELFF.

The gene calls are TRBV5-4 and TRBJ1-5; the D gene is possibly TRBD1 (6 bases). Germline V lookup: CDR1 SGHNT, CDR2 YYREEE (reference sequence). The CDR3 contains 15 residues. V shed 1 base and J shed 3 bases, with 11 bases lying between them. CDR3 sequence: CASSLIGDNNQPQHF. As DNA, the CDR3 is TGTGCCAGCAGCTTGATCGGGGACAACAATCAGCCCCAGCATTTT.

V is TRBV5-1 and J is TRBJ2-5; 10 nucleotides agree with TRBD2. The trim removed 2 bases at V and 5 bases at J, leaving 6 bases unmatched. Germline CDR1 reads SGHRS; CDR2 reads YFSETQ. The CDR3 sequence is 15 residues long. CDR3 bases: TGCGCCAGCAGCTTCACCGGGACTAGCGTTGAGACCCAGTACTTC. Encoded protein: CASSFTGTSVETQYF.

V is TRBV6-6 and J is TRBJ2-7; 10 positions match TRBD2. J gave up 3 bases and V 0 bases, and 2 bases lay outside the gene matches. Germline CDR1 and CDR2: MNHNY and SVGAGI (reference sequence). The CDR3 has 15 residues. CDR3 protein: CASSYSAGGSYEQYF. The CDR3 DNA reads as TGTGCCAGCAGTTACTCAGCGGGGGGGAGCTACGAGCAGTACTTC.

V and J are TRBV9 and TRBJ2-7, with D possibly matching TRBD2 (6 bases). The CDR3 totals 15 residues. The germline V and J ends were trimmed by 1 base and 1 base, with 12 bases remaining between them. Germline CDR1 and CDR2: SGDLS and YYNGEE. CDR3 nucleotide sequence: TGTGCCAGCAGCGTAACCGGGAGTTGGTCCTACGAGCAGTACTTC. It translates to CASSVTGSWSYEQYF. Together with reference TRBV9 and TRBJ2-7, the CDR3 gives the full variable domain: DSGVTQTPKHLITATGQRVTLRCSPRSGDLSVYWYQQSLDQGLQFLIQYYNGEERAKGNILERFSAQQFPDLHSELNLSSLELGDSALYFCASSVTGSWSYEQYFGPGTRLTVT.

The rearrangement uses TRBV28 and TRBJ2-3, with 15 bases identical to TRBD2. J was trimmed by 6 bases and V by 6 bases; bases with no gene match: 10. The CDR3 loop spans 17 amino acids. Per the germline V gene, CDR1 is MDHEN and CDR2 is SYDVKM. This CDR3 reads CASSRTSGRAGGDTQYF. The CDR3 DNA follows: TGTGCCAGCAGCCGGACTAGCGGGAGGGCCGGGGGGGATACGCAGTATTTT.

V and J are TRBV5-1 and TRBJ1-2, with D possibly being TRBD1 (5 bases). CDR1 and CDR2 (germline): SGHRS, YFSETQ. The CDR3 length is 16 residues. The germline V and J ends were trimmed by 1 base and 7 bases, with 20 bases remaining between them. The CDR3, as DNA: TGCGCCAGCAGCTTGAATCCGGCAGGGCAAGGGGCTGGCTACACCTTC. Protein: CASSLNPAGQGAGYTF.

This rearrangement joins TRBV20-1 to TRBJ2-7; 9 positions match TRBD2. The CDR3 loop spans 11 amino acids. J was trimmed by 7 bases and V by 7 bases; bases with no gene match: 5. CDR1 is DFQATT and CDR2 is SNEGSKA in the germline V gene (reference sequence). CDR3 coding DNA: TGCAGTGTTCCGCGGGAGGGGGAGCAGTACTTC. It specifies CSVPREGEQYF.

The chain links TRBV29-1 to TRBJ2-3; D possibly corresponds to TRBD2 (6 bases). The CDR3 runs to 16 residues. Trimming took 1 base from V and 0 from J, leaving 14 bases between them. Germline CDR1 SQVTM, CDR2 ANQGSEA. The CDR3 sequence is CSVEGEAGQSTDTQYF. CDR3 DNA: TGCAGCGTTGAAGGGGAGGCAGGCCAAAGCACAGATACGCAGTATTTT.

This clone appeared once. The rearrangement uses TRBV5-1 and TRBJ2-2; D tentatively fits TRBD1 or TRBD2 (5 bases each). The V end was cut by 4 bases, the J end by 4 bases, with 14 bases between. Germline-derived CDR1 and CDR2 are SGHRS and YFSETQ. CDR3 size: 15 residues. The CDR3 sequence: CASSEGPAGTGELFF. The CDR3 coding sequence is TGCGCCAGCAGCGAGGGGCCCGCGGGCACCGGGGAGCTGTTTTTT.

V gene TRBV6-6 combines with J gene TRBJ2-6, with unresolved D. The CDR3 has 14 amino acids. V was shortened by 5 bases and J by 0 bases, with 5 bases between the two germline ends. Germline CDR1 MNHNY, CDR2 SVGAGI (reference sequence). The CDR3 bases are TGTGCCAGCAGTACGGACTCTGGGGCCAACGTCCTGACTTTC. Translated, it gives CASSTDSGANVLTF.

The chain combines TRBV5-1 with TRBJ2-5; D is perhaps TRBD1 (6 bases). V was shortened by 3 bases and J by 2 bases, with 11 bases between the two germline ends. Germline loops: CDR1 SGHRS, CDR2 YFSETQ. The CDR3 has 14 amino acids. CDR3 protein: CASSSGQSQETQYF. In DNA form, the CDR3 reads TGCGCCAGCAGCTCCGGACAGTCACAAGAGACCCAGTACTTC.

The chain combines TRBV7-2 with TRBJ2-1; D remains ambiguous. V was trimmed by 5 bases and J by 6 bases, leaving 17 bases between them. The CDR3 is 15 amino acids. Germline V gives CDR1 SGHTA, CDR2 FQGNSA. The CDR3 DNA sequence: TGTGCCAGCAGCCCGGAGTCACTTACGAGCAATGAGCAGTTCTTC. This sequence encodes CASSPESLTSNEQFF. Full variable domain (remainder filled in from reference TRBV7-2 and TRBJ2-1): GAGVSQSPSNKVTEKGKDVELRCDPISGHTALYWYRQSLGQGLEFLIYFQGNSAPDKSGLPSDRFSAERTGGSVSTLTIQRTQQEDSAVYLCASSPESLTSNEQFFGPGTRLTVL.

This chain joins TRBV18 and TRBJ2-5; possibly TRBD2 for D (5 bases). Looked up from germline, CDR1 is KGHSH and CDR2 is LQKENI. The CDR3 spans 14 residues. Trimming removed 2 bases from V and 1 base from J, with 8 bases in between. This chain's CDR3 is CASSPAAGQETQYF. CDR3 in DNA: TGTGCCAGCTCACCAGCGGCGGGCCAAGAGACCCAGTACTTC.

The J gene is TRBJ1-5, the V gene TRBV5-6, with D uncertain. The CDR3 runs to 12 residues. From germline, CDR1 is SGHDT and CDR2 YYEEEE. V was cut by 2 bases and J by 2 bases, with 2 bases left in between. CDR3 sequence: CASSLGNQPQHF. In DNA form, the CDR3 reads TGTGCCAGCAGCTTAGGCAATCAGCCCCAGCATTTT.

CDR3 protein: CASNIGNQPQHF. The CDR3 coding sequence is TGTGCCAGTAACATAGGCAATCAGCCCCAGCATTTT. The genes are TRBV19 and TRBJ1-5, with D uncertain. The ends were cut back, 7 bases at V and 2 bases at J, with 6 bases in the middle. The CDR3 spans 12 residues. Germline lookup yields CDR1 LNHDA and CDR2 SQIVND (reference sequence).

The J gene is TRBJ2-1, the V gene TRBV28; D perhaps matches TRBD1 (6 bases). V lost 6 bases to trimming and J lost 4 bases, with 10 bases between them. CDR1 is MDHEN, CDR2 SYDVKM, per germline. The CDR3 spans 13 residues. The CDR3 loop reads CASSADSYNEQFF. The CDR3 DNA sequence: TGTGCCAGCAGCGCGGACAGTTACAATGAGCAGTTCTTC.

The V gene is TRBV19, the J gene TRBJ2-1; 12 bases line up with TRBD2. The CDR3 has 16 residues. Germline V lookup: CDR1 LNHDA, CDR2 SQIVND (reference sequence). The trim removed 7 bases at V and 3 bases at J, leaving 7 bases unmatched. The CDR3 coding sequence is TGTGCCAGTAAGACCGGGACTAGCGGGTTCTACAATGAGCAGTTCTTC. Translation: CASKTGTSGFYNEQFF.

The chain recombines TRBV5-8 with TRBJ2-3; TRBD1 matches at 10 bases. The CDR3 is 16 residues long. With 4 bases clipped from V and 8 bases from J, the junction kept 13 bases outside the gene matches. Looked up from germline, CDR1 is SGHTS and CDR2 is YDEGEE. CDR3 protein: CASSKGTGAAIGTQYF. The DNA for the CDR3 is TGTGCCAGCAGCAAGGGGACAGGGGCAGCCATTGGTACGCAGTATTTT.

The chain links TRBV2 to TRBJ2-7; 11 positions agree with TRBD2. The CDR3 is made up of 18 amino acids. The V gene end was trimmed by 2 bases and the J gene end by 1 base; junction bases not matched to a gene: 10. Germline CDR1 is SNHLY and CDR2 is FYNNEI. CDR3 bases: TGTGCCAGCAGTGAACTAGACCTTAGACTAGCGGGGTCCTACGAGCAGTACTTC. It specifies CASSELDLRLAGSYEQYF.

The CDR3 DNA reads TGTGCCAGCAGCCCATCCGAAGGGGGCTTTGGTGACACCATATATTTT. Residues: CASSPSEGGFGDTIYF. The rearrangement uses TRBV7-2 and TRBJ1-3; 7 bases map to TRBD1. CDR3 length: 16 amino acids. With V trimmed by 5 bases and J by 8 bases, 15 bases remained unmatched. CDR1 and CDR2 from the germline V gene are SGHTA and FQGNSA. The full variable domain, completed using reference TRBV7-2 and TRBJ1-3, is GAGVSQSPSNKVTEKGKDVELRCDPISGHTALYWYRQSLGQGLEFLIYFQGNSAPDKSGLPSDRFSAERTGGSVSTLTIQRTQQEDSAVYLCASSPSEGGFGDTIYFGEGSWLTVV.

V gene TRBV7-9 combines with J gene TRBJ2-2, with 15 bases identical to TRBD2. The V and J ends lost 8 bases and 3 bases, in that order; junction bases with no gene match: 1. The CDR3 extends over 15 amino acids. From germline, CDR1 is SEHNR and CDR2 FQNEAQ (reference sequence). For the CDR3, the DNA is TGTGCCAGCGGGACTAGCGGGAGGTACACCGGGGAGCTGTTTTTT. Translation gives CASGTSGRYTGELFF.

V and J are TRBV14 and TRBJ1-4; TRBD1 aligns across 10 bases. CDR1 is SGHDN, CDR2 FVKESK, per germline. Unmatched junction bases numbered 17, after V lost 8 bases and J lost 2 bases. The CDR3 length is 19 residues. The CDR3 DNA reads TGTGCCAGCTATGCACGTCTCCAGACAGGGGGCCGTACTAATGAAAAACTGTTTTTT. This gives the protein CASYARLQTGGRTNEKLFF.

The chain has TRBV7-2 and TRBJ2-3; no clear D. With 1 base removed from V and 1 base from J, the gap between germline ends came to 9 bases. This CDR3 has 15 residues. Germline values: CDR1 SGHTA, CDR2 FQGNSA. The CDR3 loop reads CASSLEDGRTDTQYF. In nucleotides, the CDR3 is TGTGCCAGCAGCTTAGAGGACGGCCGCACAGATACGCAGTATTTT.

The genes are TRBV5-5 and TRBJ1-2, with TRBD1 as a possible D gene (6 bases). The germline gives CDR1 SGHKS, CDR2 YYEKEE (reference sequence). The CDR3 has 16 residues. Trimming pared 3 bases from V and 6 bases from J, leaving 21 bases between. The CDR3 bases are TGTGCCAGCAGCTCAACTTCCCTCCGGACAGCGAATGGCTACACCTTC. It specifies CASSSTSLRTANGYTF.

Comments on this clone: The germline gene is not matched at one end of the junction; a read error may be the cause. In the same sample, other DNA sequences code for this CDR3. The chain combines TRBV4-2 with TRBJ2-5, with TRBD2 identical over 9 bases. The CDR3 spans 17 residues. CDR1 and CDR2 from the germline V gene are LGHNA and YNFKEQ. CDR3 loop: CASSQVVAGGIRETQYF. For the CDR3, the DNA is TGTGCCAGTAGCCAAGTGGTTGCGGGGGGGATTCGAGAGACCCAGTACTTC.

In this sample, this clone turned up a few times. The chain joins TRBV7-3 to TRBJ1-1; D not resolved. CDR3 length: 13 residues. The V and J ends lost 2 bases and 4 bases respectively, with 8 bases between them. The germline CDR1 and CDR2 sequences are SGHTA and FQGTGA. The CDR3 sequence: CASSLLITTEAFF. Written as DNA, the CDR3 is TGTGCCAGCAGCTTACTGATAACCACTGAAGCTTTCTTT. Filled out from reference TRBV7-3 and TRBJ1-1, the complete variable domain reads GAGVSQTPSNKVTEKGKYVELRCDPISGHTALYWYRQSLGQGPEFLIYFQGTGAADDSGLPNDRFFAVRPEGSVSTLKIQRTERGDSAVYLCASSLLITTEAFFGQGTRLTVV.